This TCR beta chain was observed in a study of shared clonotypes between healthy human individuals. Study-level results: Shared clonotypes across all four donors exceeded non-shared ones in generation probability.

Per germline, CDR1 SNHLY and CDR2 FYNNEI. V lost 8 bases and J 5 bases, leaving 13 bases between the germline ends. The CDR3 is 13 amino acids. As to this clone: The antigen is not known.

Authors' data handling: Without quality scores, immunoSEQ junctional reads could not be filtered like full-length reads. Generated by immunoSEQ multiplex PCR, the TCRdb table keeps only in-frame clones and is missing some. D and trimming come from the DNA, and the V and J calls and clone size come from that table. The profile covers hundreds of thousands of clones, with roughly 70% appearing a single time and roughly 1.7% taken by the ten largest. Sequences were obtained from memory CD4+ T cells sorted from blood. As to subset: CD45RA-negative fraction. This receptor was taken from a woman under 40 in good health. V gene TRBV2 combines with J gene TRBJ2-1; D is perhaps TRBD2 (5 bases). CDR3 coding DNA: TGTGCCAGCCTCCTAGCAGATGACAATGAGCAGTTCTTC. Translation gives CASLLADDNEQFF. The whole variable domain, filled in from reference TRBV2 and TRBJ2-1, reads EPEVTQTPSHQVTQMGQEVILRCVPISNHLYFYWYRQILGQKVEFLVSFYNNEISEKSEIFDDQFSVERPDGSNFTLKIRSTKLEDSAMYFCASLLADDNEQFFGPGTRLTVL.